The 22 T cell receptor beta chains given below trace back to one sample, sequenced in a study of cytomegalovirus exposure and HLA in healthy donors. Sequencing used immunoSEQ multiplex PCR; TCRdb keeps in-frame clones, though not all of them. In the table there are about 160,000 clones, approximately 81% of which are singletons. Material for sequencing was PBMCs. All receptors derive from a man aged 25-45 years in good health and CMV-seropositive.

This sequence joins TRBV29-1 and TRBJ2-7; D is perhaps TRBD2 (5 bases). Germline loops: CDR1 SQVTM, CDR2 ANQGSEA. V lost 5 bases, J lost 3 bases, and 11 bases lay in between. The CDR3 is 12 residues long. CDR3 amino acids: CSVRTGNYEQYF. For the CDR3, the DNA is TGCAGCGTTCGGACTGGCAACTACGAGCAGTACTTC.

J is TRBJ2-5 and V is TRBV1; the table gives TRBD2 as D, unverified against the DNA. TRBV1 is tagged as a pseudogene. The CDR3 loop spans 17 amino acids. In DNA form, the CDR3 reads TGCACCAGCAGTCCTGGGACTAGCGGAGGAGTGACGGAGACCCAGTACTTC. Protein sequence: CTSSPGTSGGVTETQYF.

The V and J genes are TRBV27 and TRBJ1-4; 9 bases are a match to TRBD1. Losses at the gene ends were 5 bases for V and 8 bases for J; bases not matched to a gene: 6. The CDR3 sequence is 14 residues long. Per the germline V gene, CDR1 is MNHEY and CDR2 is SMNVEV (reference sequence). The CDR3 here is CASSPRDREEKLFF. CDR3 bases: TGTGCCAGCAGTCCACGGGACAGGGAGGAAAAACTGTTTTTT.

CDR3 sequence reads: CASSLGPSLYEQYF. CDR3 sequence (DNA): TGCGCCAGCAGCTTGGGCCCGTCACTATACGAGCAGTACTTC. V gene TRBV5-1 combines with J gene TRBJ2-7; D not certain. V lost 0 bases, J lost 4 bases, and 11 bases lay in between. Germline V lookup: CDR1 SGHRS, CDR2 YFSETQ. The CDR3 sequence is 14 residues long.

The V and J genes are TRBV29-1 and TRBJ1-2; 7 nucleotides align to TRBD1. Per the germline V gene, CDR1 is SQVTM and CDR2 is ANQGSEA. The CDR3 consists of 14 residues. The V gene end was trimmed by 2 bases and the J gene end by 1 base; junction bases not matched to a gene: 4. The CDR3 loop reads CSVERQGVNYGYTF. The CDR3 nucleotides read TGCAGCGTTGAAAGACAGGGAGTTAACTATGGCTACACCTTC.

The chain combines TRBV29-1 with TRBJ1-2; maybe TRBD1 (5 bases). V was pared by 0 bases and J by 0 bases, with 17 bases between. The CDR3 is 17 amino acids. CDR1 and CDR2 from the germline V gene are SQVTM and ANQGSEA. The CDR3 sequence is CSVEEPIRGLANYGYTF. The CDR3 region has the DNA TGCAGCGTTGAAGAACCAATAAGGGGCCTAGCTAACTATGGCTACACCTTC.

The genes are TRBV6-6 and TRBJ2-3, with unresolved D. Per germline, CDR1 MNHNY and CDR2 SVGAGI (reference sequence). The CDR3 loop spans 15 amino acids. The V end was cut by 3 bases, the J end by 2 bases, with 12 bases between. Here the CDR3 reads CASSYRGAYTDTQYF. CDR3 DNA sequence: TGTGCCAGCAGTTATCGTGGAGCCTACACAGATACGCAGTATTTT.

V usage is TRBV20-1 and J usage is TRBJ1-4; the D is unclear. The V gene lost 6 bases and the J gene lost 4 bases, with 6 bases spanning the gap. The CDR3 is 11 residues long. Germline V gene data show CDR1 as DFQATT and CDR2 as SNEGSKA (reference sequence). CDR3 loop: CSARDNEKLFF. The CDR3 nucleotides are TGCAGTGCGAGGGATAATGAAAAACTGTTTTTT.

A few counts support this clone. This chain links TRBV10-1 with TRBJ1-2; 9 bases agree with TRBD1. This CDR3 comprises 15 residues. Trimming removed 1 base from V and 8 bases from J; junction bases left unmatched: 8. Germline V gives CDR1 WNHNN, CDR2 SYGVQD (reference sequence). CDR3 in amino acids: CASSECQQGAGGYTF. The CDR3 nucleotides are TGCGCCAGCAGTGAGTGCCAACAGGGGGCGGGAGGCTACACCTTC.

The V and J genes are TRBV30 and TRBJ2-5, with TRBD2 matching 8 bases. The trim removed 4 bases at V and 4 bases at J, leaving 5 bases unmatched. In germline, CDR1 is GTSNPN, CDR2 SVGIG (reference sequence). The CDR3 spans 13 residues. The CDR3 region is CAWNGAGGETQYF. CDR3 bases: TGTGCCTGGAACGGGGCGGGAGGAGAGACCCAGTACTTC. Drawing the rest from reference TRBV30 and TRBJ2-5, the complete variable domain is SQTIHQWPATLVQPVGSPLSLECTVEGTSNPNLYWYRQAAGRGLQLLFYSVGIGQISSEVPQNLSASRPQDRQFILSSKKLLLSDSGFYLCAWNGAGGETQYFGPGTRLLVL.

The rearrangement links TRBV5-4 to TRBJ2-7; possible D gene TRBD1, 7 bases. The V and J ends lost 4 bases and 4 bases respectively, with 18 bases between them. This CDR3 comprises 15 residues. The germline V gene encodes CDR1 SGHNT and CDR2 YYREEE (reference sequence). Here the CDR3 DNA reads TGTGCCAGCAGCGCGGGACAGCCCCTCGATTACGAGCAGTACTTC. Its translation is CASSAGQPLDYEQYF.

The chain couples TRBV15 to TRBJ2-3; TRBD2 matches at 8 bases. Germline V lookup: CDR1 LNHNV, CDR2 YYDKDF (reference sequence). The CDR3 is 14 residues long. Trimming at V came to 9 bases and at J to 4 bases, leaving 9 bases not matched to a gene. Here the CDR3 reads CATGGLAGPDTQYF. The CDR3 DNA is TGTGCCACTGGAGGGCTAGCGGGCCCAGATACGCAGTATTTT.

This chain uses TRBV19 with TRBJ1-1; 11 bases agree with TRBD1. The germline V gene has CDR1 LNHDA and CDR2 SQIVND (reference sequence). The CDR3 runs to 16 residues. Trimming cost V 6 bases and J 4 bases; bases outside gene matches: 10. The CDR3 spells CASSPGPGTGGTEAFF. The DNA for the CDR3 is TGTGCCAGTAGCCCGGGTCCTGGGACAGGGGGCACTGAAGCTTTCTTT.

The chain uses TRBV19 and TRBJ2-7, with unresolved D. The germline gives CDR1 LNHDA, CDR2 SQIVND (reference sequence). The CDR3 is made up of 13 amino acids. V shed 5 bases and J shed 5 bases, with 13 bases lying between them. CDR3 loop: CASSPRASDEQYF. DNA for the CDR3: TGTGCCAGTAGTCCTCGAGCGTCAGACGAGCAGTACTTC.

The V and J genes are TRBV6-5 and TRBJ2-1; D is unresolved. V lost 0 bases and J lost 4, with 10 bases in between. From germline, CDR1 is MNHEY and CDR2 SVGAGI. The length of the CDR3 is 15 residues. The DNA for the CDR3 is TGTGCCAGCAGTTACTCGCCTGAAGCTTACAATGAGCAGTTCTTC. It encodes CASSYSPEAYNEQFF.

The chain carries TRBV5-1 and TRBJ2-5, with TRBD2 identical over 7 bases. CDR3 size: 14 residues. V lost 4 bases and J lost 1; bases outside the gene matches: 4. The germline gives CDR1 SGHRS, CDR2 YFSETQ. CDR3 coding DNA: TGCGCCAGCAGCCGGGGGGTTGCCCAAGAGACCCAGTACTTC. This codes for CASSRGVAQETQYF.

The rearrangement links TRBV28 to TRBJ2-1; TRBD1 agrees at 10 bases. Germline V gene data show CDR1 as MDHEN and CDR2 as SYDVKM. This CDR3 comprises 15 residues. V shed 2 bases, J shed 7 bases, and the junction held 5 bases outside the gene matches. The CDR3 is CASSLGGQGLNEQFF. CDR3 DNA sequence: TGTGCCAGCAGTTTAGGGGGACAGGGGTTAAATGAGCAGTTCTTC.

This chain joins TRBV30 and TRBJ1-1, with D uncertain. Trimming left V 4 bases short and J 9 bases short, with 12 bases between. This CDR3 has 11 amino acids. CDR1 and CDR2 from the germline V gene are GTSNPN and SVGIG (reference sequence). The CDR3 DNA is TGTGCCTGGACCTCAACTATGCAAGCTTTCTTT. Protein sequence: CAWTSTMQAFF. Full variable domain (remainder filled in from reference TRBV30 and TRBJ1-1): SQTIHQWPATLVQPVGSPLSLECTVEGTSNPNLYWYRQAAGRGLQLLFYSVGIGQISSEVPQNLSASRPQDRQFILSSKKLLLSDSGFYLCAWTSTMQAFFGQGTRLTVV.

This clone was counted between two and nine times. This chain links TRBV7-3 with TRBJ2-1; 8 nucleotides align to TRBD1. This CDR3 region has 15 residues. Germline values: CDR1 SGHTA, CDR2 FQGTGA. V lost 5 bases to trimming and J lost 6 bases; unmatched junction nucleotides: 9. CDR3 coding DNA: TGTGCCAGCAGCACATCGACAGGGGCCCTCAATGAGCAGTTCTTC. This sequence encodes CASSTSTGALNEQFF.

This sequence joins TRBV18 and TRBJ2-1; 9 positions match TRBD2. Germline loops: CDR1 KGHSH, CDR2 LQKENI. This CDR3 comprises 16 residues. V lost 4 bases and J lost 1; bases outside the gene matches: 5. The CDR3 region is CASSRLAGRSYNEQFF. The CDR3 coding sequence is TGTGCCAGCTCACGTCTAGCGGGAAGGTCCTACAATGAGCAGTTCTTC.

This clone appeared a few times. The J gene is TRBJ1-2, the V gene TRBV6-6; 11 bases agree with TRBD1. The CDR3 extends over 16 amino acids. CDR1 is MNHNY and CDR2 is SVGAGI in the germline V gene (reference sequence). Trimming cost V 5 bases and J 6 bases; bases outside gene matches: 11. CDR3 residues: CASSRARTGGVDGYTF. The DNA for the CDR3 is TGTGCCAGCAGTCGAGCTCGGACAGGGGGCGTAGATGGCTACACCTTC.

The chain links TRBV11-3 to TRBJ2-3; D possibly corresponds to TRBD1 (5 bases). Per the germline V gene, CDR1 is SGHNT and CDR2 is YENEEA. This CDR3 is 15 amino acids long. The V end lost 4 bases, the J end lost 0 bases, and 11 bases lay between the germline ends. DNA for the CDR3: TGTGCCAGCAGCTCTACAGGCACTAGCACAGATACGCAGTATTTT. Protein: CASSSTGTSTDTQYF.